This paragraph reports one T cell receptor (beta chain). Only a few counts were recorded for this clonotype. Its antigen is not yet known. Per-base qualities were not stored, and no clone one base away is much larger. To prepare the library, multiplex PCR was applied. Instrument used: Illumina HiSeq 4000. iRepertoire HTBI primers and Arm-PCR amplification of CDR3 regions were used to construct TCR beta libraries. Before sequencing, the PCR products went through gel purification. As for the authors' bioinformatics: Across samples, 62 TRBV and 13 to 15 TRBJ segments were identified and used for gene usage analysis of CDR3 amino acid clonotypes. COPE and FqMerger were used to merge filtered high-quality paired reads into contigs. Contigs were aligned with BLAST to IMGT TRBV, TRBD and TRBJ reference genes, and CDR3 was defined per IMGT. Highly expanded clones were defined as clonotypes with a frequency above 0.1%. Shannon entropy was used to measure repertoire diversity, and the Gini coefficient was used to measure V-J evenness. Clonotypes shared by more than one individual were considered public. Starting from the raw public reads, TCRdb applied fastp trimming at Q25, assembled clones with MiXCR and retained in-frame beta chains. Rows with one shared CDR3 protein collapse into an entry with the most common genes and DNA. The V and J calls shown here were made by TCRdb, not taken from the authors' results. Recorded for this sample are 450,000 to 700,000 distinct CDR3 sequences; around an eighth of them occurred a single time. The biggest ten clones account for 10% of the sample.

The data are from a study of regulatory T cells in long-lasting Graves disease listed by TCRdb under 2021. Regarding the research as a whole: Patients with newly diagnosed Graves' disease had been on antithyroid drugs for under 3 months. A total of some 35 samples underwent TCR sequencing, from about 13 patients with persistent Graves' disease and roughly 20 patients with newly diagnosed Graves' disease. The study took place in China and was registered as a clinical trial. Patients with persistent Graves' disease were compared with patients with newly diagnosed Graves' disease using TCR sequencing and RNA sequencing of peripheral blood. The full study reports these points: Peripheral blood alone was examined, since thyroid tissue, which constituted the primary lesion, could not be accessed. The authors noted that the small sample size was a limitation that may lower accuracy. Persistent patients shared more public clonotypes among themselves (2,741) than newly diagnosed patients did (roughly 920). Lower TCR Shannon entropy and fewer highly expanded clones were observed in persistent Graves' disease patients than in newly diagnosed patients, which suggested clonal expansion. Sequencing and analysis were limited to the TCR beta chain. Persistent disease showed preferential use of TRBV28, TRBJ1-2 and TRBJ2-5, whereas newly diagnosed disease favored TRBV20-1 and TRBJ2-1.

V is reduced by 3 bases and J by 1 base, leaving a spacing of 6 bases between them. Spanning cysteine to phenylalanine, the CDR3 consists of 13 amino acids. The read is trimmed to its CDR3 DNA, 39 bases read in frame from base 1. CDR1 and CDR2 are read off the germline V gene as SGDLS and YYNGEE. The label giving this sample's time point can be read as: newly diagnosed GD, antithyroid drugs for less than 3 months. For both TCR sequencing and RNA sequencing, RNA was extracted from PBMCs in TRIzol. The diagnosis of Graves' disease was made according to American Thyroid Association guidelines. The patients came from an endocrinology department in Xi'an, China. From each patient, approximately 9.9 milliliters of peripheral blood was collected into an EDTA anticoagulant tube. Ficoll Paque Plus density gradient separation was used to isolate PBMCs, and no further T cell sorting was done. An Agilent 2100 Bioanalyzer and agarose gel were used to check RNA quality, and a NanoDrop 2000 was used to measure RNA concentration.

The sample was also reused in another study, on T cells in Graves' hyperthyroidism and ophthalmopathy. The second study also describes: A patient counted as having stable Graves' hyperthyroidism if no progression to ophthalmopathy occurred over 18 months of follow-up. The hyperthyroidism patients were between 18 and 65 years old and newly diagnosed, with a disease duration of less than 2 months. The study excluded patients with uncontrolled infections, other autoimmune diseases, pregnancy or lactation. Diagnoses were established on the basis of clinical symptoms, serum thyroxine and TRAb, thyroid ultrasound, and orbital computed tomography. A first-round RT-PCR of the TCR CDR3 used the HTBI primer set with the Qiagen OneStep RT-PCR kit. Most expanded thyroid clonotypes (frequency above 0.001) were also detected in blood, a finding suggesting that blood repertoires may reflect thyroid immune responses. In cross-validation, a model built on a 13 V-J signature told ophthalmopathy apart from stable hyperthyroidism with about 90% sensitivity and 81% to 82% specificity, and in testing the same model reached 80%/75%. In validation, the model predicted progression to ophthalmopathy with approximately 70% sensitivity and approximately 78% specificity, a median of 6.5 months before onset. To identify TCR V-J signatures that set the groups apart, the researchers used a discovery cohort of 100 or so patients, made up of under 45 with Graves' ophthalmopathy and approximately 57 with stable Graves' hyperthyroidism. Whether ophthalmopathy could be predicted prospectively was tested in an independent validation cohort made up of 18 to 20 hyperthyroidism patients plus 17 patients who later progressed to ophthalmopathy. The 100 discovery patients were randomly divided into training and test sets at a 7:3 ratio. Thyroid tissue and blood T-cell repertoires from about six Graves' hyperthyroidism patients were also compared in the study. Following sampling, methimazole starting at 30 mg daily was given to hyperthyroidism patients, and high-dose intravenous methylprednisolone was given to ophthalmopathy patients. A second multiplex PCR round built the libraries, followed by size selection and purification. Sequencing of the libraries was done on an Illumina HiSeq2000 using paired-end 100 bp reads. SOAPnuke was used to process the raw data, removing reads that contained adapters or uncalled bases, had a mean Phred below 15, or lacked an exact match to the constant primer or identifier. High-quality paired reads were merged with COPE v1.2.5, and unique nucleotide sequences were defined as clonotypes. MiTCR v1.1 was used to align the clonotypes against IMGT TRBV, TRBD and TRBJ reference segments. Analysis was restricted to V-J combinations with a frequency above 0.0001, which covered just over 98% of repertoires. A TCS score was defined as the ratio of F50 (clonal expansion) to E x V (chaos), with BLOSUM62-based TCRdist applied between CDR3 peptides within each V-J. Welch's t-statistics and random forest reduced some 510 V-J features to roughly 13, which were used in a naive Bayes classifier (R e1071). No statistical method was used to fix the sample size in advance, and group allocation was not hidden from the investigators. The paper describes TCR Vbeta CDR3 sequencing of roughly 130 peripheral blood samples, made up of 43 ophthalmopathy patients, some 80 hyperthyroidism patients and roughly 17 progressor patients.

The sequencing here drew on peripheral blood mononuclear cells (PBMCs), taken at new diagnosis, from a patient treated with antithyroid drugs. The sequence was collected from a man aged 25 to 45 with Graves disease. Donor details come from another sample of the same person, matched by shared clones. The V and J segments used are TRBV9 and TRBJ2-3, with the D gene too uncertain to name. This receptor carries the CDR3 CASSAAGTDTQYF. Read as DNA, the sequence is TGTGCCAGCAGCGCGGCCGGCACAGATACGCAGTATTTT.